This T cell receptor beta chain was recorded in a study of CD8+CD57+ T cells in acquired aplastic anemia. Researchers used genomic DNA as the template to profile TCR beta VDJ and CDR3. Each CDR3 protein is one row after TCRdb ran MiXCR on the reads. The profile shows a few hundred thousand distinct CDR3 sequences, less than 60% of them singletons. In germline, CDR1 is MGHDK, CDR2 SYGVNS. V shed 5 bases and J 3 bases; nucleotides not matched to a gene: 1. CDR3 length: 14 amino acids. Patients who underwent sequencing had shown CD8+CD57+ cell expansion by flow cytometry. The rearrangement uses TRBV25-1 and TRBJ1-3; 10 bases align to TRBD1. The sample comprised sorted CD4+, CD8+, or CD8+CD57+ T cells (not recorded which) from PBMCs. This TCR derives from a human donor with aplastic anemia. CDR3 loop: CASSRTGGGNTIYF. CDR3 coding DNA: TGTGCCAGCAGTAGGACAGGGGGTGGAAACACCATATATTTT.